The clone carrying this T cell receptor beta chain occurred a few times. The data belong to a study of blood T cell repertoires in COVID-19. About the research overall: Sample material is recorded as cDNA or gDNA derived from T cells, B-cell-depleted T cells, or PBMCs.

In the source study's methods: Using reference gene primer amplification, nucleated cell counts were estimated. Clones were read by immunoSEQ multiplex PCR, and TCRdb kept only the in-frame ones, dropping some. V and J calls and clone size are copied from that table; D and trimming were computed from the DNA. Altogether about 130,000 clones are present, around four fifths being singletons, with the ten largest covering about a fifth. The germline CDR1 and CDR2 sequences are SGHRS and YFSETQ. CDR3 size: 15 residues. The V end lost 0 bases, the J end lost 3 bases, and 12 bases lay between the germline ends.

This chain links TRBV5-1 with TRBJ1-1; no reliable D call. The TCR sequence derives from a man older than 75 with acute or convalescent COVID-19. The sequenced material came from peripheral blood. The DNA for the CDR3 is TGCGCCAGCAGCTTGGAGCCGGGGAGCCACACTGAAGCTTTCTTT. It translates to CASSLEPGSHTEAFF.